The T cell receptor (beta chain) under discussion was sequenced for a study of blood T cell repertoires in COVID-19 (dated by TCRdb to 2020 to 2021). With regard to the full study: Samples from collaborators originated in the United States, Italy and Spain and spanned both the acute and convalescent phases of COVID-19. The material from the prospective study consisted of cDNA or gDNA derived from T cells, B-cell-depleted T cells, or PBMCs. Subjects who had been exposed to COVID-19, were actively infected with it, or had recovered from it provided the deeply sampled blood TCRbeta repertoires that made up the dataset. A freely available public database, intended as a resource for researchers studying the immune response to SARS-CoV-2, is where the repertoires were released. The samples were drawn from the first 160 participants of the ongoing ImmuneRACE study and from 950 to 1,500 subjects provided by 6 global collaborators. Nearly every sample came with metadata listing a de-identified subject ID, COVID-19 status, age in years and sex. Where available, HLA class I and class II types were taken from metadata supplied by the sample provider and were not determined by assay-based typing. Overall results and qualifications from the work: How much clinical and demographic metadata was included differed by source and by participant, and the metadata was provided uncurated.

TCRbeta CDR3 regions were amplified from genomic DNA using the immunoSEQ Assay, a bias-controlled multiplex PCR. Per the source publication's procedure: Nucleated cell counts per sample were estimated from amplification of reference gene primers within the assay. To quantify the absolute abundance of each unique TCRbeta CDR3 rearrangement, sequence reads were collapsed and filtered. For each sample, productive Simpson clonality was calculated by taking the square root of Simpson's diversity index across productive rearrangements. TCRdb took this table from immuneACCESS and kept in-frame rearrangements with V and J called. Such tables lack part of the clones; where checked against another copy, unresolved V genes explain under half of the gap, and the rest is unexplained. V and J calls and clone size follow that table, whereas D and trimming were derived from the DNA. For this sample the table gives about 150,000 clones, of which roughly 85% were detected only once. Over 4.5% of the sample comes from the top ten.

As concerns this clone: The target of this receptor is not known. No much larger clonotype is one base removed from it; base qualities were not supplied.

The CDR3 measures 16 amino acids from cysteine to phenylalanine. The CDR3 DNA has 48 bases and is translated from base 1. Here V drops 4 bases and J drops 5 bases, and the junction holds 15 bases not matched to any gene. CDR1 and CDR2 are drawn from the germline V gene: SGHRS, YFSETQ. Each collaborating institution followed its own protocols to collect whole blood in K2EDTA tubes. For TCRbeta analysis, collaborators shipped samples in one of three forms: frozen whole blood, isolated PBMCs, or DNA extracted from either of those sample types. The sequenced sample was peripheral blood. The V and J genes are TRBV5-1 and TRBJ2-7; a stretch of 7 junction bases matches TRBD1. The receptor was derived from a human donor in a cohort sampled during active COVID-19. The DNA reads TGCGCCAGCAGCGAAGCCGGGACAGCCAGTGTCGACGAGCAGTACTTC. Its product reads: CASSEAGTASVDEQYF.